These T cell receptor beta chains were read from a single sample in a study of blood T cell repertoires in COVID-19. Sequencing used immunoSEQ multiplex PCR; TCRdb keeps in-frame clones, though not all of them. The data contain fewer than 350,000 clones, around 90% of them singletons. The sample taken for sequencing was PBMCs or T cells enriched from blood (not recorded which). The receptors stem from a woman under 30 with acute COVID-19. Both conserved end residues are part of each CDR3. A D gene is named only where the DNA matches it firmly. A clone size is listed for some rows: how often the clone was seen (once, few, many), or a class if it is expanded.

j_call,clone_size,v_call,d_call,cdr3_length,cdr3_nt,cdr3_aa
TRBJ2-7,.,TRBV6-2/TRBV6-3,TRBD2,14,TGTGCCAGCAGTTCTTTGGGGGGGAATTACGAGCAGTACTTC,CASSSLGGNYEQYF
TRBJ1-1,.,TRBV4-2,.,22,TGTGCCAGCAGCCAAGATTTGGGCGGGCAAAAGGGTATCCACCCGTTGAACACTGAAGCTTTCTTT,CASSQDLGGQKGIHPLNTEAFF
TRBJ2-3,.,TRBV24-1,TRBD2,15,TGTGCCACCAGTGAAGCGGGAGACCCCACAGATACGCAGTATTTT,CATSEAGDPTDTQYF
TRBJ1-3,.,TRBV4-3,.,16,TGCGCCAGCAGCCAAGATTGGAGGGGAGAGGAAAACACCATATATTTT,CASSQDWRGEENTIYF
TRBJ2-7,.,TRBV7-3,.,13,TGTGCCAGCAGCTTAAGTGGGGCAGACGAGCAGTACTTC,CASSLSGADEQYF
TRBJ1-1,once,TRBV3-1/TRBV3-2,.,16,TGTGCCAGCACCCCTCTTTTTCAAGGGGGGGCCACTGAAGCTTTCTTT,CASTPLFQGGATEAFF
TRBJ2-5,.,TRBV7-9,.,15,TGTGCCAGCAGCCCCCGGTATGGTTCCCAAGAGACCCAGTACTTC,CASSPRYGSQETQYF
TRBJ1-2,.,TRBV30,.,15,TGTGCCTGGAGTGTCAGGGACTTCAGCCCTTATGGCTACACCTTC,CAWSVRDFSPYGYTF
TRBJ1-3,.,TRBV6-5,TRBD1,14,TGTGCCAGCAGTCTCGACAGGGCTGGAAACACCATATATTTT,CASSLDRAGNTIYF
TRBJ2-7,many,TRBV6-1,TRBD1,14,TGTGCCAGCAGTGAGGGGACAGGGGCTGACGAGCAGTACTTC,CASSEGTGADEQYF
TRBJ2-1,.,TRBV10-2,TRBD1,14,TGCGCCAGCAGTGGGACAGGGGAATCGAATGAGCAGTTCTTC,CASSGTGESNEQFF
TRBJ2-1,.,TRBV4-1,.,13,TGCGCCAGCAGCCCCCCCGGTTCGGCTAGTCAGTTCTTC,CASSPPGSASQFF
TRBJ2-2,.,TRBV4-2,.,15,TGTGCCAGCAGCCAGTCCCGGGGGGCAGGCGGGGAGCTGTTTTTT,CASSQSRGAGGELFF
TRBJ2-7,.,TRBV27,.,14,TGTGCCAGCAGTTTAGAAAGAGGCGCCTACGAGCAGTACTTC,CASSLERGAYEQYF
TRBJ2-2,.,TRBV5-4,TRBD1,15,TGTGCCGGCCAGACAGGGGGATATATAGGCGGGGAGCTGTTTTTT,CAGQTGGYIGGELFF
TRBJ1-4,.,TRBV19,TRBD1,17,TGTGCCAGTAGTAATCTTCCGGGACAGGGTGGTAGCGGAAAACTGTTTTTT,CASSNLPGQGGSGKLFF
TRBJ2-7,.,TRBV2,TRBD2,15,TGTGCCAGCAGCGAGGGACTAGCTCTCTCCTACGAGCAGTACTTC,CASSEGLALSYEQYF
TRBJ1-6,.,TRBV18,TRBD1,14,TGTGCCAGCTCACCGACAGGGGAGCGTTCACCCCTCCACTTT,CASSPTGERSPLHF
TRBJ2-2,.,TRBV7-3,TRBD2,16,TGTGCCAGCAGCTTAGGCGGGAGGTCGAACACCGGGGAGCTGTTTTTT,CASSLGGRSNTGELFF
TRBJ2-1,.,TRBV7-6,TRBD1,16,TGTGCCAGCAGCTCCCGATCCGGGACAGGGCACAATGAGCAGTTCTTC,CASSSRSGTGHNEQFF
TRBJ2-3,.,TRBV18,.,12,TGTGCCAGCTCACGCGATCAGGGTACGCAGTATTTT,CASSRDQGTQYF
TRBJ2-1,.,TRBV5-1,.,15,TGCGCCAGCAGCCCGGGACAAACCCAACGCAATGAGCAGTTCTTC,CASSPGQTQRNEQFF
TRBJ1-5,.,TRBV7-9,.,14,TGTGCCAGTGCGGCACGGGGGGCCGGTCAGCCCCAGCATTTT,CASAARGAGQPQHF
TRBJ1-1,.,TRBV28,.,12,TGCATGGTCGGGACATTTTACACTGAAGCTTTCTTT,CMVGTFYTEAFF
TRBJ1-5,.,TRBV5-4,.,15,TGTGCCAGCAGCTTGAGGGCAGGGGAAGATCAGCCCCAGCATTTT,CASSLRAGEDQPQHF
TRBJ2-7,.,TRBV19,.,11,TGTGCCAGTAGTATCAGGGGCGAGCAGTACTTC,CASSIRGEQYF
TRBJ2-3,.,TRBV7-3,TRBD2,15,TGTGCCAGCAGCCCCGGGGGCGGGAGGACAGATACGCAGTATTTT,CASSPGGGRTDTQYF
TRBJ1-6,.,TRBV19,TRBD1,16,TGTGCCAGTAGTCTCGCGGACAGGGGGGCGGTATCACCCCTCCACTTT,CASSLADRGAVSPLHF
TRBJ1-5,.,TRBV24-1,TRBD1,17,TGTGCCACCAGTGATCCACCCGGGACAGGGGACAATCAGCCCCAGCATTTT,CATSDPPGTGDNQPQHF
TRBJ2-5,.,TRBV21-1,.,17,TGTGCCAGCAGCAAAGGGGGTCTGGGGGCGCTTCGAGAGACCCAGTACTTC,CASSKGGLGALRETQYF
TRBJ1-1,.,TRBV24-1,TRBD1,15,TGTGCCACCAGTGGGCCGGGACAGGGGGACACTGAAGCTTTCTTT,CATSGPGQGDTEAFF
TRBJ2-4,once,TRBV5-1,.,16,TGCGCCAGCAGCAAATCAGGGGGGCCCTCCCTGGACATTCAGTACTTC,CASSKSGGPSLDIQYF
TRBJ1-6,.,TRBV27,.,15,TGTGCCAGCAGTTTAACACAGGGAAATAAATCACCCCTCCACTTT,CASSLTQGNKSPLHF
TRBJ1-1,.,TRBV14,.,11,TGTGCCAGCAGCCCCAGGGCCGACGCTTTCTTT,CASSPRADAFF
TRBJ1-2,.,TRBV5-1,.,15,TGCGCCAGCAGCTTTGAGTCAGGGATCCTATCTGGCTACACCTTC,CASSFESGILSGYTF
TRBJ1-2,.,TRBV27,TRBD1,15,TGTGCCAGCAGTTTGAGCGGGACAGGGGGCGATCGCTACACCTTC,CASSLSGTGGDRYTF
TRBJ2-7,.,TRBV6-5,.,13,TGTGCCAGCAGTCTTTACGGCTCCTACGAGCAGTACTTC,CASSLYGSYEQYF
TRBJ2-7,.,TRBV7-2,TRBD2,18,TGTGCCAGCAGCCAGGGCAGGTGGAGTGGCGGGAGATCCGGCGAGCAGTACTTC,CASSQGRWSGGRSGEQYF
TRBJ2-1,.,TRBV7-2,.,20,TGTGCCAGCAGCTTAGCTCTGGGCCGGCGGGGCGGGGTCGGTCGCAATGAGCAGTTCTTC,CASSLALGRRGGVGRNEQFF
TRBJ2-3,few,TRBV5-6,.,18,TGTGCCAGCAGCTTGGCGTCTTCTAGAGGAATTAGCACAGATACGCAGTATTTT,CASSLASSRGISTDTQYF
TRBJ2-5,.,TRBV12-2,.,17,TGTGCAAGTCGCCCAATTAGCGGGAGGGCCCCTAGGGAGACCCAGTACTTC,CASRPISGRAPRETQYF
TRBJ2-2,.,TRBV27,.,15,TGTGCCAGCAGTCCACTAGGGAGCCTCACCGGGGAGCTGTTTTTT,CASSPLGSLTGELFF
TRBJ1-1,.,TRBV7-3,TRBD1,14,TGTGCCAGCAGCCAATTTGGACAGGGGACTGAAGCTTTCTTT,CASSQFGQGTEAFF
TRBJ2-1,.,TRBV7-9,.,16,TGTGCCAGCAGCTCCACCTTGGGGCGGGGTCACAATGAGCAGTTCTTC,CASSSTLGRGHNEQFF
TRBJ2-5,.,TRBV27,TRBD2,14,TGTGCCAGCAGTTTAGGGGGGGGAGAGGAGACCCAGTACTTC,CASSLGGGEETQYF
TRBJ2-7,.,TRBV7-7,TRBD2,14,TGTGCTAGCACCCCGTACCGGGAGGCCCACGAGCAGTACTTC,CASTPYREAHEQYF